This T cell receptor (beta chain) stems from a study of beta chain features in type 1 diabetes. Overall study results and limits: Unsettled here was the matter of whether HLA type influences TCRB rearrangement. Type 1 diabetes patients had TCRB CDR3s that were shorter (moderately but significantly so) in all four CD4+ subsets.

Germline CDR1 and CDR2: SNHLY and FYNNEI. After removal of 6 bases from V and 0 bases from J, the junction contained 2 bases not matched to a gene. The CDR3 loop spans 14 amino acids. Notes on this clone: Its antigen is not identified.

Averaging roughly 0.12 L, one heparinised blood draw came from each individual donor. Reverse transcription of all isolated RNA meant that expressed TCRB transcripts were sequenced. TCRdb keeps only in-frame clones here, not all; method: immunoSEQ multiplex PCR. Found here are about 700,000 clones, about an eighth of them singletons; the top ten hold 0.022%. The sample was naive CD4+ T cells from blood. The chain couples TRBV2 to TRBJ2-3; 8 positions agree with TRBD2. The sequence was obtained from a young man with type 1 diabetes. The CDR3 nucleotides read TGTGCCAGCAGACGACTAGCGAGCACAGATACGCAGTATTTT. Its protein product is CASRRLASTDTQYF.